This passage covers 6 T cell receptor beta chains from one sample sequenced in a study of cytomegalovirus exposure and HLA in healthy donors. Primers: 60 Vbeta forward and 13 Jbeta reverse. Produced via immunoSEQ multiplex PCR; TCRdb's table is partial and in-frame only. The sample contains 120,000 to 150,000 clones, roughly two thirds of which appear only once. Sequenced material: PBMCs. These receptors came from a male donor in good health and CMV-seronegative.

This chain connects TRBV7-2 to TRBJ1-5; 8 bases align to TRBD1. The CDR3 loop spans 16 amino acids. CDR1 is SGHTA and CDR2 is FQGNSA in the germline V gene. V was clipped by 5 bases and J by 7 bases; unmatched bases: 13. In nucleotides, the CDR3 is TGTGCCAGCAGCGCACTTAGACAGGGGAAGCGCCAGCCCCAGCATTTT. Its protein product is CASSALRQGKRQPQHF.

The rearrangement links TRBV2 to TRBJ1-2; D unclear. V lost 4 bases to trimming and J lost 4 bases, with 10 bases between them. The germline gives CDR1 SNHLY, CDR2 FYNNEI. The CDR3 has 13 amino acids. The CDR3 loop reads CASSAGGLYGYTF. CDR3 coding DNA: TGTGCCAGCAGTGCCGGCGGACTCTATGGCTACACCTTC.

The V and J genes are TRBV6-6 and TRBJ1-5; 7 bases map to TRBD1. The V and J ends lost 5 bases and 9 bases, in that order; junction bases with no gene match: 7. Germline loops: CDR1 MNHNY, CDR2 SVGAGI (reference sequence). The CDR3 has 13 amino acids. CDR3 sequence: CASSDRAWAPQHF. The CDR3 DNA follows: TGTGCCAGCAGTGACAGGGCATGGGCGCCCCAGCATTTT.

The CDR3 nucleotides are TGTGCCTGGATTCCCGGTCCCATCTCCACCGGGGAGCTGTTTTTT. This encodes CAWIPGPISTGELFF. This rearrangement joins TRBV30 to TRBJ2-2; D remains unclear. Germline V gene data show CDR1 as GTSNPN and CDR2 as SVGIG (reference sequence). Trimming took off 4 bases at V and 4 bases at J, with 16 bases between the two ends. The CDR3 spans 15 residues.

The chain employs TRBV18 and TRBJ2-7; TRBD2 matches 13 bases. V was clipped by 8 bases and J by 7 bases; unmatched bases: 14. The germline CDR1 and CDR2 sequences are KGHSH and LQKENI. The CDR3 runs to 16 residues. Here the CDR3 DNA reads TGTGCCAGCACTACCGCGACTAGCGGGGGGCCCGGGGAGCAGTACTTC. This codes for CASTTATSGGPGEQYF.

The CDR3 DNA reads as TGTGCCAGCAGCTTGGCCGGGGAGGGTAGTCAGCCCCAGCATTTT. Translated: CASSLAGEGSQPQHF. The rearrangement uses TRBV5-5 and TRBJ1-5, with D uncertain. This CDR3 has 15 residues. Trimming removed 0 bases from V and 6 bases from J, with 13 bases in between. The germline gives CDR1 SGHKS, CDR2 YYEKEE (reference sequence).